Following are 21 T cell receptor beta chains from one sample sequenced in a study of technical replicates of blood from a few donors. Profiling relied on immunoSEQ multiplex PCR, and the TCRdb table lists in-frame clones only, not all of them. The sample includes 90,000 to 100,000 clones, roughly 95% seen only once; the top ten take over 0.25%. The material sequenced was T cells isolated from PBMCs. The receptor source for this set is a human donor in good health.

This clone was recorded once. In nucleotides, the CDR3 is TGTGCCAGCAGCTTACACACTAGCGGGGGGGAGCTCTACGAGCAGTACTTC. Protein sequence: CASSLHTSGGELYEQYF. The chain couples TRBV13 to TRBJ2-7, with TRBD2 matching over 13 bases. Germline V gene lookup returns CDR1 PRHDT and CDR2 FYEKMQ (reference sequence). CDR3 size: 17 residues. Losses at the gene ends were 2 bases for V and 3 bases for J; bases not matched to a gene: 7.

The chain carries TRBV27 and TRBJ1-1; the D gene is possibly TRBD1 (6 bases). V was cut by 3 bases and J by 0 bases, with 14 bases left in between. The CDR3 covers 16 residues. Germline values: CDR1 MNHEY, CDR2 SMNVEV (reference sequence). CDR3 DNA: TGTGCCAGCAGTTTGGGGGCAGACCTCATGAACACTGAAGCTTTCTTT. The encoded protein is CASSLGADLMNTEAFF.

The chain employs TRBV19 and TRBJ2-7; 9 bases align to TRBD1. Germline CDR1 and CDR2: LNHDA and SQIVND (reference sequence). The V and J ends lost 4 bases and 2 bases, in that order; junction bases with no gene match: 3. CDR3 length: 14 residues. The CDR3 here is CASSTWDRAYEQYF. For the CDR3, the DNA is TGTGCCAGTAGTACATGGGACAGGGCCTACGAGCAGTACTTC.

The chain uses TRBV7-9 and TRBJ2-5; 11 bases line up with TRBD1. This CDR3 spans 15 amino acids. V was clipped by 6 bases and J by 3 bases; unmatched bases: 6. CDR1 is SEHNR and CDR2 is FQNEAQ in the germline V gene (reference sequence). CDR3 sequence reads: CASRDGQGAEETQYF. The CDR3 bases are TGTGCCAGCAGAGACGGACAGGGGGCAGAAGAGACCCAGTACTTC.

This chain links TRBV7-2 with TRBJ2-1, with 12 bases that match TRBD2. Trimming took 5 bases from V and 12 from J; bases not matched to a gene: 5. This CDR3 is 13 amino acids long. Germline V gene data show CDR1 as SGHTA and CDR2 as FQGNSA. The CDR3 spells CASSTRLAGVQFF. The CDR3 coding sequence is TGTGCCAGCAGCACCCGACTAGCGGGAGTGCAGTTCTTC.

The chain joins TRBV19 to TRBJ1-3; TRBD1 matches at 9 bases. Per the germline V gene, CDR1 is LNHDA and CDR2 is SQIVND (reference sequence). This CDR3 has 18 residues. With 4 bases clipped from V and 2 bases from J, the junction kept 12 bases outside the gene matches. Here the CDR3 DNA reads TGTGCCAGTAGTAACCTACTGGCGGGACAGGGCCCTGGAAACACCATATATTTT. This translates into CASSNLLAGQGPGNTIYF.

V and J are TRBV28 and TRBJ1-5, with D perhaps TRBD1 (6 bases). Trimming removed 4 bases at V and 1 base at J, with 26 bases between. This CDR3 is built from 20 residues. The germline V gene encodes CDR1 MDHEN and CDR2 SYDVKM. CDR3 nucleotide sequence: TGTGCCAGCAGTTATTCCCTCCAACAGGGAAGGGAGTTGAGCAATCAGCCCCAGCATTTT. As protein: CASSYSLQQGRELSNQPQHF.

The chain is built from TRBV19 and TRBJ2-7, with 8 bases aligning to TRBD1. CDR1 LNHDA and CDR2 SQIVND come from the germline V gene (reference sequence). CDR3 length: 15 amino acids. The V gene end was trimmed by 3 bases and the J gene end by 5 bases; junction bases not matched to a gene: 9. The CDR3 spells CASSIEGQGRHEQYF. DNA of the CDR3: TGTGCCAGTAGTATTGAAGGACAGGGTCGCCACGAGCAGTACTTC.

J is TRBJ1-2 and V is TRBV5-1, with 7 bases matching TRBD1. J was trimmed by 4 bases and V by 4 bases; bases with no gene match: 7. The CDR3 length is 14 residues. Germline V gene data show CDR1 as SGHRS and CDR2 as YFSETQ. The CDR3 sequence: CASSLVAGGYGYTF. For the CDR3, the DNA is TGCGCCAGCAGCCTAGTGGCAGGGGGCTATGGCTACACCTTC.

The rearrangement joins TRBV6-5 to TRBJ2-2; 8 nucleotides align to TRBD1. Trimming removed 6 bases from V and 8 bases from J; junction bases left unmatched: 5. Looked up from germline, CDR1 is MNHEY and CDR2 is SVGAGI. This CDR3 comprises 13 residues. In DNA form, the CDR3 reads TGTGCCAGCAGCCCCAGGACAGGGGGGGAGCTGTTTTTT. Protein: CASSPRTGGELFF.

The chain recombines TRBV6-1 with TRBJ2-7, with TRBD2 identical over 9 bases. Losses at the gene ends were 6 bases for V and 4 bases for J; bases not matched to a gene: 7. Germline CDR1 MNHNS, CDR2 SASEGT. The CDR3 is made up of 14 amino acids. The CDR3 region has the DNA TGTGCCAGCAGCCCAACTAGCGGGTTTTACGAGCAGTACTTC. This translates into CASSPTSGFYEQYF.

This clone was picked up one time. The rearrangement links TRBV7-2 to TRBJ1-2; 8 nucleotides agree with TRBD1. Germline CDR1 reads SGHTA; CDR2 reads FQGNSA. This CDR3 has 16 amino acids. J lost 7 bases, V lost 1 base, and 11 bases had no gene match. CDR3 sequence: CASSLVGQGALSGYTF. CDR3 sequence (DNA): TGTGCCAGCAGCTTAGTGGGCCAGGGGGCGTTGAGTGGCTACACCTTC.

This sequence joins TRBV19 and TRBJ2-5, with TRBD2 as a possible D gene (6 bases). Germline V gene sequence: CDR1 LNHDA, CDR2 SQIVND (reference sequence). The CDR3 contains 14 residues. Trimming cost V 4 bases and J 5 bases, with 14 bases left between them. The CDR3 sequence is CASSRTGETETQYF. CDR3 in DNA: TGTGCCAGTAGTAGAACGGGGGAAACGGAGACCCAGTACTTC.

The J gene is TRBJ1-1, the V gene TRBV11-3, with D unclear. The CDR3 loop spans 14 amino acids. V dropped 2 bases and J dropped 1 base, with 8 bases sitting between them. Germline CDR1 SGHNT, CDR2 YENEEA. CDR3 coding DNA: TGTGCCAGCAGCTTAAATTCGGGGAACACTGAAGCTTTCTTT. It specifies CASSLNSGNTEAFF.

The V call is TRBV4-3, the J call TRBJ2-5; D gene uncertain. The CDR3 runs to 17 residues. CDR1 is LGHNA, CDR2 YSLEER, per germline. V lost 1 base and J lost 5, with 20 bases in between. The CDR3 sequence is CASSQGTPGPASETQYF. As DNA, the CDR3 is TGCGCCAGCAGCCAAGGAACTCCTGGGCCAGCCTCTGAGACCCAGTACTTC.

V is TRBV6-5 and J is TRBJ1-2; D is ambiguous. CDR3 length: 13 residues. The germline V gene encodes CDR1 MNHEY and CDR2 SVGAGI. V lost 5 bases to trimming and J lost 4 bases, with 11 bases between them. This CDR3 is CASSPHISYGYTF. In DNA form, the CDR3 reads TGTGCCAGCAGTCCCCACATCTCCTATGGCTACACCTTC.

The rearrangement joins TRBV27 to TRBJ1-1; TRBD1 is a possible D gene (6 bases). The CDR3 spans 14 residues. CDR1 and CDR2 (germline): MNHEY, SMNVEV (reference sequence). V dropped 2 bases and J dropped 8 bases, with 15 bases sitting between them. DNA of the CDR3: TGTGCCAGCAGTTTAAGTACGGGGGGCGGCGAAGCTTTCTTT. It specifies CASSLSTGGGEAFF.

The chain links TRBV11-3 to TRBJ1-2, with TRBD1 identical over 8 bases. Germline V CDR1 and CDR2: SGHNT, YENEEA. After removal of 5 bases from V and 2 bases from J, the junction contained 7 bases not matched to a gene. The CDR3 is made up of 15 amino acids. This chain's CDR3 is CASSQEQGVNYGYTF. The CDR3 DNA is TGTGCCAGCAGCCAGGAACAGGGGGTGAACTATGGCTACACCTTC.

A single count supports this clone. The gene calls are TRBV4-2 and TRBJ2-5; D might be TRBD1 (6 bases). The CDR3 spans 17 residues. The V and J ends lost 3 bases and 4 bases respectively, with 21 bases between them. Germline loops: CDR1 LGHNA, CDR2 YNFKEQ. The CDR3 nucleotides read TGTGCCAGCAGCCAGGAACCGTCGGACAGTCCGGGAGAGACCCAGTACTTC. Encoded protein: CASSQEPSDSPGETQYF.

The V and J genes are TRBV5-1 and TRBJ2-7, with TRBD2 matching 9 bases. From germline, CDR1 is SGHRS and CDR2 YFSETQ. Unmatched junction bases numbered 12, after V lost 6 bases and J lost 2 bases. The CDR3 contains 16 residues. CDR3 bases: TGCGCCAGCAAAACCGCGGGGGGGTCTATACCCTACGAGCAGTACTTC. It yields the protein CASKTAGGSIPYEQYF. The full variable domain, in which reference TRBV5-1 and TRBJ2-7 provide the parts outside the CDR3, is KAGVTQTPRYLIKTRGQQVTLSCSPISGHRSVSWYQQTPGQGLQFLFEYFSETQRNKGNFPGRFSGRQFSNSRSEMNVSTLELGDSALYLCASKTAGGSIPYEQYFGPGTRLTVT.

Of note for this clone: Additional DNA sequences in this sample encode the identical CDR3. The CDR3 region has the DNA TGCGCCAGCAGCTTAACAGGGGACTATGGCTACACCTTC. This codes for CASSLTGDYGYTF. The J gene is TRBJ1-2, the V gene TRBV5-1; 7 bases map to TRBD1. The V gene's germline CDR1 is SGHRS and CDR2 YFSETQ. Trimming removed 2 bases from V and 3 bases from J; junction bases left unmatched: 1. The CDR3 sequence is 13 residues long. Complete variable domain (other parts from reference TRBV5-1 and TRBJ1-2): KAGVTQTPRYLIKTRGQQVTLSCSPISGHRSVSWYQQTPGQGLQFLFEYFSETQRNKGNFPGRFSGRQFSNSRSEMNVSTLELGDSALYLCASSLTGDYGYTFGSGTRLTVV.